The 9 T cell receptor beta chains given below trace back to one sample, sequenced in a study of cytotoxic CD8 clonotypes in ibrutinib-treated CLL. TCRdb's copy holds only in-frame clones and misses some; the assay was immunoSEQ multiplex PCR. The sample carries 60,000 to 70,000 clones, roughly 50% recorded once. The sample here was PBMCs, taken after 12 months of ibrutinib treatment. The receptors shown here come from a human donor with chronic lymphocytic leukemia.

The chain employs TRBV14 and TRBJ1-3; TRBD1 agrees at 8 bases. This CDR3 region has 15 residues. With V trimmed by 4 bases and J by 4 bases, 6 bases remained unmatched. Germline loops: CDR1 SGHDN, CDR2 FVKESK. The CDR3 loop reads CASSPTGGAGNTIYF. The CDR3 nucleotides are TGTGCCAGCAGCCCAACAGGGGGAGCCGGAAACACCATATATTTT. Supplemented by reference TRBV14 and TRBJ1-3, the full variable domain reads EAGVTQFPSHSVIEKGQTVTLRCDPISGHDNLYWYRRVMGKEIKFLLHFVKESKQDESGMPNNRFLAERTGGTYSTLKVQPAELEDSGVYFCASSPTGGAGNTIYFGEGSWLTVV.

The chain combines TRBV19 with TRBJ2-6; D might be TRBD1 (5 bases). Trimming took 6 bases from V and 2 from J, leaving 14 bases between them. This CDR3 is 16 amino acids long. CDR1 LNHDA and CDR2 SQIVND come from the germline V gene (reference sequence). The CDR3 region has the DNA TGTGCCAGTAGATCTCAGGGAAGGGCTGGGGCCAACGTCCTGACTTTC. Translation gives CASRSQGRAGANVLTF. The full variable domain, completed using reference TRBV19 and TRBJ2-6, is DGGITQSPKYLFRKEGQNVTLSCEQNLNHDAMYWYRQDPGQGLRLIYYSQIVNDFQKGDIAEGYSVSREKKESFPLTVTSAQKNPTAFYLCASRSQGRAGANVLTFGAGSRLTVL.

This clone has only a few counts. V usage is TRBV18 and J usage is TRBJ1-2; 8 nucleotides align to TRBD1. V lost 3 bases to trimming and J lost 7 bases; unmatched junction nucleotides: 7. Germline V CDR1 and CDR2: KGHSH, LQKENI. This CDR3 is built from 14 residues. Here the CDR3 DNA reads TGTGCCAGCTCACCCCAGACAGGGGTTGCTGGCTACACCTTC. Translating gives CASSPQTGVAGYTF.

By its share, this clone is medium-sized. This chain links TRBV5-1 with TRBJ2-7, with D tentatively TRBD2 (5 bases). This CDR3 comprises 15 residues. V gave up 2 bases and J gave up 6 bases, with 18 bases separating them. Germline V CDR1 and CDR2: SGHRS, YFSETQ. CDR3 sequence reads: CASSFGSYGKTEQYF. As DNA, the CDR3 is TGCGCCAGCAGCTTCGGGTCTTACGGGAAGACCGAGCAGTACTTC.

The CDR3 spells CASSLWPSGNVSYEQYF. The CDR3, as DNA: TGTGCCAGCAGCTTATGGCCTAGCGGGAACGTTAGCTACGAGCAGTACTTC. The chain combines TRBV7-9 with TRBJ2-7; 9 nucleotides match TRBD2. This CDR3 contains 17 residues. Germline V gene data show CDR1 as SEHNR and CDR2 as FQNEAQ (reference sequence). V shed 2 bases, J shed 3 bases, and the junction held 11 bases outside the gene matches.

This clone showed up just a few times. The gene calls are TRBV19 and TRBJ2-1; 9 nucleotides line up with TRBD2. V lost 3 bases to trimming and J lost 5 bases; unmatched junction nucleotides: 8. The CDR3 totals 16 residues. CDR1 is LNHDA, CDR2 SQIVND, per germline (reference sequence). The CDR3 protein is CASSMAGGPRDNEQFF. Here the CDR3 DNA reads TGTGCCAGTAGTATGGCGGGAGGGCCTAGGGACAATGAGCAGTTCTTC.

This clone was observed once. The CDR3 is CASSQGSAGGGDEQFF. The CDR3 nucleotides read TGCGCCAGCAGCCAAGGTTCAGCGGGGGGTGGCGATGAGCAGTTCTTC. The gene calls are TRBV4-1 and TRBJ2-1; 9 bases fit TRBD2. The CDR3 runs 16 residues. The V and J ends lost 1 base and 8 bases, in that order; junction bases with no gene match: 9. Germline V gives CDR1 MGHRA, CDR2 YSYEKL.

V gene TRBV9 combines with J gene TRBJ1-2; D is perhaps TRBD1 (6 bases). The V and J ends lost 3 bases and 7 bases respectively, with 13 bases between them. The CDR3 is made up of 13 amino acids. Germline values: CDR1 SGDLS, CDR2 YYNGEE. The CDR3: CASSGRTEAGYTF. The CDR3 DNA is TGTGCCAGCAGCGGCCGGACAGAAGCTGGCTACACCTTC.

The chain recombines TRBV11-2 with TRBJ1-1; D is possibly TRBD1 (5 bases). This CDR3 has 14 residues. Germline V gene lookup returns CDR1 SGHAT and CDR2 FQNNGV. V lost 3 bases and J 1 base, leaving 9 bases between the germline ends. The CDR3 spells CASSFTDRNTEAFF. The CDR3 coding sequence is TGTGCCAGCAGCTTTACTGACAGGAACACTGAAGCTTTCTTT.